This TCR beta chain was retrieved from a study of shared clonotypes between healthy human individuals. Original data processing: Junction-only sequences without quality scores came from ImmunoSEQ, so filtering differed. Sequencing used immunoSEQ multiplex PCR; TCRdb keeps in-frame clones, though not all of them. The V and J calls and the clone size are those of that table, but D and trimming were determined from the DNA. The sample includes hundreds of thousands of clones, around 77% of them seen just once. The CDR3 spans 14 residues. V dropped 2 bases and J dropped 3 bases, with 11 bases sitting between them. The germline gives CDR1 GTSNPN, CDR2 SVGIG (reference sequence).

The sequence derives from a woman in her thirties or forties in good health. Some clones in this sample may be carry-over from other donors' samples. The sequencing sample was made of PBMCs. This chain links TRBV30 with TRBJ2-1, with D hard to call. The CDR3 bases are TGTGCCTGGAGTCAGCCTAGTGTCTACAATGAGCAGTTCTTC. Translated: CAWSQPSVYNEQFF. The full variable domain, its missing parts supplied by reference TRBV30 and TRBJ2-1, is SQTIHQWPATLVQPVGSPLSLECTVEGTSNPNLYWYRQAAGRGLQLLFYSVGIGQISSEVPQNLSASRPQDRQFILSSKKLLLSDSGFYLCAWSQPSVYNEQFFGPGTRLTVL.